The 24 T cell receptor beta chains listed next were all sequenced from one sample in a study of beta chain features in type 1 diabetes. As every portion of the isolated RNA was reverse transcribed, the sequencing read expressed TCRB transcripts. TCRdb's copy holds only in-frame clones and misses some; the assay was immunoSEQ multiplex PCR. This sample yields around 350,000 clones, of which over 9.5% are seen a single time; roughly 0.017% belongs to the top ten. The sample consisted of naive CD4+ T cells from blood. Every receptor here comes from a young man in good health.

The table lists this clone with a few counts. The chain couples TRBV28 to TRBJ2-7; tentatively, D is TRBD1 (6 bases). The V gene's germline CDR1 is MDHEN and CDR2 SYDVKM. The CDR3 runs to 13 residues. Trimming took 4 bases from V and 2 from J, leaving 9 bases between them. CDR3 loop: CASSSGQTYEQYF. CDR3 sequence (DNA): TGTGCCAGCAGTTCGGGACAAACCTACGAGCAGTACTTC.

This clone was detected a few times. This sequence joins TRBV7-2 and TRBJ1-5; 7 nucleotides match TRBD1. Looked up from germline, CDR1 is SGHTA and CDR2 is FQGNSA. This CDR3 comprises 14 residues. With 4 bases clipped from V and 2 bases from J, the junction kept 2 bases outside the gene matches. CDR3 sequence: CASSSTGRNQPQHF. DNA of the CDR3: TGTGCCAGCAGCTCGACAGGGCGCAATCAGCCCCAGCATTTT. Filled out from reference TRBV7-2 and TRBJ1-5, the complete variable domain reads GAGVSQSPSNKVTEKGKDVELRCDPISGHTALYWYRQSLGQGLEFLIYFQGNSAPDKSGLPSDRFSAERTGGSVSTLTIQRTQQEDSAVYLCASSSTGRNQPQHFGDGTRLSIL.

The table lists this clone with a few counts. The chain joins TRBV4-2 to TRBJ2-5; a possible D gene is TRBD1 (5 bases). V shed 1 base and J shed 2 bases, with 8 bases lying between them. The germline V gene has CDR1 LGHNA and CDR2 YNFKEQ. This CDR3 contains 14 residues. CDR3 in amino acids: CASSQVTEQETQYF. The CDR3 coding sequence is TGTGCCAGCAGCCAAGTGACAGAACAAGAGACCCAGTACTTC.

This clone was recorded a few times. The chain has TRBV25-1 and TRBJ1-5, with TRBD1 as a possible D gene (6 bases). The CDR3 loop spans 16 amino acids. Trimming shortened V by 3 bases and J by 1 base, and 13 bases separated the two germline ends. Germline CDR1 is MGHDK and CDR2 is SYGVNS. In DNA, the CDR3 is TGTGCCAGCAGTGAGTCTGGACAGCTCAGCAATCAGCCCCAGCATTTT. Protein product: CASSESGQLSNQPQHF. Full variable domain (outside the CDR3, taken from reference TRBV25-1 and TRBJ1-5): EADIYQTPRYLVIGTGKKITLECSQTMGHDKMYWYQQDPGMELHLIHYSYGVNSTEKGDLSSESTVSRIRTEHFPLTLESARPSHTSQYLCASSESGQLSNQPQHFGDGTRLSIL.

V is TRBV28 and J is TRBJ2-7; 7 nucleotides align to TRBD1. V lost 7 bases to trimming and J lost 2 bases; unmatched junction nucleotides: 8. There are 14 residues in the CDR3. CDR1 and CDR2 (germline): MDHEN, SYDVKM. The CDR3 loop reads CASKDRDPTYEQYF. The DNA for the CDR3 is TGTGCCAGCAAAGACAGGGATCCCACCTACGAGCAGTACTTC. Variable domain in full (rest from reference TRBV28 and TRBJ2-7): DVKVTQSSRYLVKRTGEKVFLECVQDMDHENMFWYRQDPGLGLRLIYFSYDVKMKEKGDIPEGYSVSREKKERFSLILESASTNQTSMYLCASKDRDPTYEQYFGPGTRLTVT.

The genes are TRBV28 and TRBJ1-5, with D perhaps matching TRBD1 (6 bases). V lost 5 bases and J lost 2, with 10 bases in between. Per germline, CDR1 MDHEN and CDR2 SYDVKM. The CDR3 is 14 residues long. DNA for the CDR3: TGTGCCAGCAGTCCCAGGGGTCGCAATCAGCCCCAGCATTTT. Protein sequence: CASSPRGRNQPQHF.

This clone appeared a few times. This chain connects TRBV18 to TRBJ2-1; D ambiguous. Germline CDR1 reads KGHSH; CDR2 reads LQKENI. This CDR3 is 16 amino acids long. The V end lost 4 bases, the J end lost 4 bases, and 17 bases lay between the germline ends. CDR3 bases: TGTGCCAGCTCACTGAGTACTCGGTCAGGTTACAATGAGCAGTTCTTC. It is translated as CASSLSTRSGYNEQFF.

This clone was counted between two and nine times. V gene TRBV7-9 combines with J gene TRBJ1-5; D is unresolved. Trimming cost V 2 bases and J 6 bases, with 11 bases left between them. The CDR3 sequence is 14 residues long. Germline values: CDR1 SEHNR, CDR2 FQNEAQ (reference sequence). The CDR3 DNA sequence: TGTGCCAGCAGCTTATTGGCACGTTTTCAGCCCCAGCATTTT. Encoded protein: CASSLLARFQPQHF.

The table lists this clone with a few counts. V is TRBV29-1 and J is TRBJ1-1, with a possible D match to TRBD1 (5 bases). This CDR3 has 16 amino acids. V was shortened by 6 bases and J by 6 bases, with 26 bases between the two germline ends. The germline CDR1 and CDR2 sequences are SQVTM and ANQGSEA. This CDR3 is CSVTGSLRVGGAEAFF. The CDR3 DNA is TGCAGCGTGACGGGATCATTAAGGGTTGGAGGGGCTGAAGCTTTCTTT. Together with reference TRBV29-1 and TRBJ1-1, the CDR3 gives the full variable domain: SAVISQKPSRDICQRGTSLTIQCQVDSQVTMMFWYRQQPGQSLTLIATANQGSEATYESGFVIDKFPISRPNLTFSTLTVSNMSPEDSSIYLCSVTGSLRVGGAEAFFGQGTRLTVV.

This clone was picked up a small number of times. Its ends do not fully match the called genes, so a read error is possible. The chain has TRBV7-2 and TRBJ2-7; TRBD1 might be the D (6 bases). Germline V gene data show CDR1 as SGHTA and CDR2 as FQGNSA. This CDR3 has 12 residues. In nucleotides, the CDR3 is TGTGCCAGCAGCTTAGGGGACACCCCGAAGGACTTC. The encoded protein is CASSLGDTPKDF.

This clone occurred a few times. The chain employs TRBV29-1 and TRBJ1-1; maybe TRBD1 (5 bases). The CDR3 has 16 residues. Between the trimmed V and J ends, which lost 0 bases and 2 bases, there was a span of 16 bases. Germline V CDR1 and CDR2: SQVTM, ANQGSEA. The CDR3 spells CSVEDILGASNTEAFF. The CDR3 DNA reads as TGCAGCGTTGAAGATATTTTAGGGGCCTCAAACACTGAAGCTTTCTTT.

This chain connects TRBV7-2 to TRBJ1-5, with D perhaps TRBD1 (6 bases). V lost 4 bases and J lost 3, with 13 bases in between. CDR1 is SGHTA, CDR2 FQGNSA, per germline. The CDR3 is 15 amino acids. The CDR3 DNA reads as TGTGCCAGCAGCTCCCAACAGGGAAACAATCAGCCCCAGCATTTT. Protein sequence: CASSSQQGNNQPQHF.

The rearrangement joins TRBV28 to TRBJ2-7, with 7 bases identical to TRBD1. Germline V CDR1 and CDR2: MDHEN, SYDVKM. The CDR3 runs 13 residues. V gave up 7 bases and J gave up 3 bases; unmatched junction bases: 6. The CDR3 DNA reads TGTGCCAGCACACCGGGACAGAGCTACGAGCAGTACTTC. Translated, it gives CASTPGQSYEQYF.

This clone was counted between two and nine times. The J gene is TRBJ1-2, the V gene TRBV19; 9 bases map to TRBD1. Trimming removed 5 bases from V and 8 bases from J; junction bases left unmatched: 6. The length of the CDR3 is 13 residues. CDR1 is LNHDA, CDR2 SQIVND, per germline (reference sequence). The chain's CDR3 is CASSPGTGRGYTF. In nucleotides, the CDR3 is TGTGCCAGTAGTCCCGGGACAGGGAGAGGCTACACCTTC.

This clone has only a few counts. The chain combines TRBV18 with TRBJ2-2, with a possible D match to TRBD2 (5 bases). The CDR3 is made up of 15 amino acids. CDR1 is KGHSH and CDR2 is LQKENI in the germline V gene. Trimming cost V 0 bases and J 6 bases, with 11 bases left between them. The DNA of the CDR3 is TGTGCCAGCTCACCACCGAGTTTGCGGGCCGGGGAGCTGTTTTTT. This gives the protein CASSPPSLRAGELFF. The complete variable domain, with remaining parts taken from reference TRBV18 and TRBJ2-2, reads NAGVMQNPRHLVRRRGQEARLRCSPMKGHSHVYWYRQLPEEGLKFMVYLQKENIIDESGMPKERFSAEFPKEGPSILRIQQVVRGDSAAYFCASSPPSLRAGELFFGEGSRLTVL.

This clone was observed many times. This chain links TRBV29-1 with TRBJ2-7; D might be TRBD1 (5 bases). The CDR3 is 11 residues long. The V gene lost 4 bases and the J gene lost 3 bases, with 7 bases spanning the gap. In germline, CDR1 is SQVTM, CDR2 ANQGSEA. As DNA, the CDR3 is TGCAGCGTTGGACAGAACTACGAGCAGTACTTC. Translation: CSVGQNYEQYF.

This chain links TRBV4-3 with TRBJ1-6; D not resolved. Trimming stripped 0 bases from V and 4 bases from J, with 7 bases between. The germline gives CDR1 LGHNA, CDR2 YSLEER. The CDR3 has 15 amino acids. Here the CDR3 DNA reads TGCGCCAGCAGCCAAGATTCGGGTTATAATTCACCCCTCCACTTT. Amino acid sequence: CASSQDSGYNSPLHF.

Regarding this clone: A junction boundary mismatches the germline segment, possibly from a read error. J is TRBJ2-2 and V is TRBV7-7, with 7 bases matching TRBD2. CDR1 is SSHAT, CDR2 FNYEAQ, per germline (reference sequence). There are 15 residues in the CDR3. CDR3 residues: CASSRREWYTGELFF. The CDR3 nucleotides read TGTGCTAGCAGCCGGCGGGAGTGGTACACCGGGGAGCTGTTTTTT.

This clone was counted between two and nine times. The chain recombines TRBV30 with TRBJ2-3, with 7 bases that match TRBD1. V dropped 1 base and J dropped 2; count of bases not matched to a gene: 3. This CDR3 comprises 14 residues. The germline CDR1 and CDR2 sequences are GTSNPN and SVGIG (reference sequence). In DNA form, the CDR3 reads TGTGCCTGGAGTGAGGGACAGCACACAGATACGCAGTATTTT. As protein: CAWSEGQHTDTQYF.

This clone was picked up a small number of times. The chain is built from TRBV5-4 and TRBJ2-3; D is unresolved. The CDR3 is 16 residues long. The V gene's germline CDR1 is SGHNT and CDR2 YYREEE (reference sequence). V was clipped by 4 bases and J by 2 bases, with 17 bases between them. The CDR3 sequence: CASSPNGLEFTDTQYF. The CDR3 DNA reads as TGTGCCAGCAGCCCAAATGGCCTAGAATTCACAGATACGCAGTATTTT.

This clone has more than one count but fewer than ten. V usage is TRBV18 and J usage is TRBJ2-7, with TRBD2 matching 10 bases. The CDR3 covers 14 residues. Germline-derived CDR1 and CDR2 are KGHSH and LQKENI. Trimming removed 3 bases from V and 7 bases from J; junction bases left unmatched: 6. In DNA, the CDR3 is TGTGCCAGCTCACCCAGCGGGGGGGCCAGGGAGCAGTACTTC. Translated, it gives CASSPSGGAREQYF.

This chain connects TRBV9 to TRBJ2-3; 10 bases agree with TRBD2. The V and J ends lost 4 bases and 4 bases, in that order; junction bases with no gene match: 6. CDR3 length equals 15 residues. Germline values: CDR1 SGDLS, CDR2 YYNGEE. In DNA form, the CDR3 reads TGTGCCAGCAGCATGACTAGCGGGTTAGCAGATACGCAGTATTTT. Its protein is CASSMTSGLADTQYF. The full variable domain, rest sourced from reference TRBV9 and TRBJ2-3, is DSGVTQTPKHLITATGQRVTLRCSPRSGDLSVYWYQQSLDQGLQFLIQYYNGEERAKGNILERFSAQQFPDLHSELNLSSLELGDSALYFCASSMTSGLADTQYFGPGTRLTVL.

This clone occurred a few times. The CDR3 coding sequence is TGTGCCTGGAGTGTACGGGCAGGGAATGGCTACACCTTC. This sequence encodes CAWSVRAGNGYTF. The chain combines TRBV30 with TRBJ1-2; D might be TRBD1 (5 bases). CDR3 size: 13 residues. The V end was cut by 0 bases, the J end by 6 bases, with 11 bases between. Germline V gene data show CDR1 as GTSNPN and CDR2 as SVGIG (reference sequence).

The V gene is TRBV19, the J gene TRBJ2-7; D not resolved. This CDR3 is 12 amino acids long. Germline CDR1 is LNHDA and CDR2 is SQIVND (reference sequence). V was pared by 9 bases and J by 3 bases, with 12 bases between. This CDR3 reads CASRGRIYEQYF. In nucleotides, the CDR3 is TGTGCCAGCCGAGGTAGGATCTACGAGCAGTACTTC.